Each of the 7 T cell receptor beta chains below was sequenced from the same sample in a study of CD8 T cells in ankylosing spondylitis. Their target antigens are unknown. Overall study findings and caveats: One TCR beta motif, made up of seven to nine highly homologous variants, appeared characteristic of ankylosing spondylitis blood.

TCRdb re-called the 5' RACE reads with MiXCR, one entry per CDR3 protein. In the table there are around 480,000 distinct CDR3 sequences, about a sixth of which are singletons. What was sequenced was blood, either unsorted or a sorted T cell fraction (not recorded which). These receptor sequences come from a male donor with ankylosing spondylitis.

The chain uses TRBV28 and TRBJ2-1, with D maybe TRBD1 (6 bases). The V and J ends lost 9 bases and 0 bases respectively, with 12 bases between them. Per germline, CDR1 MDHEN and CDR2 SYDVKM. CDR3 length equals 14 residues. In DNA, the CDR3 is TGTGCCAGTATATCGGGACACTCCTACAATGAGCAGTTCTTC. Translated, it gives CASISGHSYNEQFF.

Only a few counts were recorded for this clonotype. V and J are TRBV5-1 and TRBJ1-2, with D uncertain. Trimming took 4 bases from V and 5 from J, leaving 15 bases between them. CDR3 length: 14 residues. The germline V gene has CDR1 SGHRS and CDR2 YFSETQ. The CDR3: CASSPDLGGYGYTF. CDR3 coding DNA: TGCGCCAGCAGCCCCGACCTGGGCGGGTATGGCTACACCTTC.

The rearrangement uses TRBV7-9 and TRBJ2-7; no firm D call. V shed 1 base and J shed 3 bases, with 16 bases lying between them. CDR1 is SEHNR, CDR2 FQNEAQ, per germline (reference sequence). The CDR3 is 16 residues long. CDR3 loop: CASSLGSGGLIYEQYF. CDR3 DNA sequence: TGTGCCAGCAGCTTAGGTTCCGGTGGTCTCATCTACGAGCAGTACTTC.

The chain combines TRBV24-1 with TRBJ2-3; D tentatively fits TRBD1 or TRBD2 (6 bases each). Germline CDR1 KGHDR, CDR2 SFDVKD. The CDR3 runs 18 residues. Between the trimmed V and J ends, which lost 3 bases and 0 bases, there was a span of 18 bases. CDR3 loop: CATSDRFTGRTSTDTQYF. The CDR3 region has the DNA TGTGCCACCAGTGATCGATTTACAGGGAGGACTAGCACAGATACGCAGTATTTT.

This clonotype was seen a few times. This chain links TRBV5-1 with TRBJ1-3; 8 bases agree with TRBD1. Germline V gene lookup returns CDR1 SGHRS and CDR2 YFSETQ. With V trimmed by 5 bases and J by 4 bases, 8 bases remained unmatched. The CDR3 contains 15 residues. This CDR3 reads CASSTGQGGGNTIYF. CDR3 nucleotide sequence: TGCGCCAGCAGTACCGGACAGGGCGGCGGAAACACCATATATTTT.

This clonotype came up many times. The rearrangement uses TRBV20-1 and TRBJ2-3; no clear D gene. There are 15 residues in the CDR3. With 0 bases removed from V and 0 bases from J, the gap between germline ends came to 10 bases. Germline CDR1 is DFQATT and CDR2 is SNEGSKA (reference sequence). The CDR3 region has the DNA TGCAGTGCTAGAGATACAGTGTCTAGCACAGATACGCAGTATTTT. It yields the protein CSARDTVSSTDTQYF.

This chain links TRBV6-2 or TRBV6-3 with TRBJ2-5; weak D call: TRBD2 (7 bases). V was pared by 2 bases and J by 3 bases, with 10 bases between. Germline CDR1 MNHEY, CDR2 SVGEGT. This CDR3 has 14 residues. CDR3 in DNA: TGTGCCAGCAGTTACCGGGGGGCTAAAGAGACCCAGTACTTC. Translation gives CASSYRGAKETQYF.